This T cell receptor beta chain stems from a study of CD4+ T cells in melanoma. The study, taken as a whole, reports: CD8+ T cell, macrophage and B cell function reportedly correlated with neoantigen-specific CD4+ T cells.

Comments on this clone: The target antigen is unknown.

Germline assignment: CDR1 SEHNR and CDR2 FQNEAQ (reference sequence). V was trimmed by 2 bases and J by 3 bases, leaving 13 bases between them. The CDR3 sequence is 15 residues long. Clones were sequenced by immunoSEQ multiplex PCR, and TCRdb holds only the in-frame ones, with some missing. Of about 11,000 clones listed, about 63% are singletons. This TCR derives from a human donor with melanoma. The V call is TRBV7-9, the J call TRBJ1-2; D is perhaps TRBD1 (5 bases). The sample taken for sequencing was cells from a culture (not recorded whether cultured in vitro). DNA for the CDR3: TGTGCCAGCAGCTTACTCGGGGCGCAGGACTATGGCTACACCTTC. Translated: CASSLLGAQDYGYTF.